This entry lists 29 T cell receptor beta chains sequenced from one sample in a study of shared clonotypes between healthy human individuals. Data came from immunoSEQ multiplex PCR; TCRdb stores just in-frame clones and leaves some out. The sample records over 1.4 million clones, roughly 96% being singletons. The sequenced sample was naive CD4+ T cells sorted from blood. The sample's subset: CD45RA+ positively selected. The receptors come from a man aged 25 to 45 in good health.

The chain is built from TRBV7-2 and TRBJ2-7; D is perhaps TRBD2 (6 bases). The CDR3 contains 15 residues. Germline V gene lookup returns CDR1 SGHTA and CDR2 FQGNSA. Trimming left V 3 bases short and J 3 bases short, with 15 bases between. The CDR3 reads CASSFQDYSFYEQYF. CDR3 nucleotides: TGTGCCAGCAGCTTTCAGGACTATTCCTTCTACGAGCAGTACTTC.

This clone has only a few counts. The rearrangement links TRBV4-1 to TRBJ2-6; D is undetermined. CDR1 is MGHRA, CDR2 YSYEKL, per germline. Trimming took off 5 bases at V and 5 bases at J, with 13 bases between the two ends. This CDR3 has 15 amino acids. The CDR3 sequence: CASSEPQSRANVLTF. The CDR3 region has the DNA TGCGCCAGCAGCGAACCACAAAGTCGGGCCAACGTCCTGACTTTC.

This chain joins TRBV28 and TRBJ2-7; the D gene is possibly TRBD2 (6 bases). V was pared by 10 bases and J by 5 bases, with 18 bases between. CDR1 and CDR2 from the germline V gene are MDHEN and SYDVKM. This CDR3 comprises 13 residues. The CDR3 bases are TGTGCCACTAATCTCGGGAGCACGGACGAGCAGTACTTC. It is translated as CATNLGSTDEQYF.

For the CDR3, the DNA is TGTGCCAGCAGTGAAGTGGGACAGAGCTACGAGCAGTACTTC. This gives the protein CASSEVGQSYEQYF. V and J are TRBV6-1 and TRBJ2-7; 7 nucleotides align to TRBD1. CDR1 and CDR2 from the germline V gene are MNHNS and SASEGT. Unmatched junction bases numbered 3, after V lost 1 base and J lost 3 bases. The CDR3 extends over 14 amino acids.

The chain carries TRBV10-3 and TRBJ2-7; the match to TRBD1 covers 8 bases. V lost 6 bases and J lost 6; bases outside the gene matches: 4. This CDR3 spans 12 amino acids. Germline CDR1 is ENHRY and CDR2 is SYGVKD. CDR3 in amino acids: CAISWTGSEQYF. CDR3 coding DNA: TGTGCCATCAGCTGGACAGGGAGCGAGCAGTACTTC.

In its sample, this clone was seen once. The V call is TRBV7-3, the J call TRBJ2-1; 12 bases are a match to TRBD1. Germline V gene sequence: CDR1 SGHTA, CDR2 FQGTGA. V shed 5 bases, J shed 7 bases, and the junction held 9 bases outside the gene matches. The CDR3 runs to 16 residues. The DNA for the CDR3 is TGTGCCAGCAGCACCATAGGGACAGGGGGCGGGAATGAGCAGTTCTTC. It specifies CASSTIGTGGGNEQFF.

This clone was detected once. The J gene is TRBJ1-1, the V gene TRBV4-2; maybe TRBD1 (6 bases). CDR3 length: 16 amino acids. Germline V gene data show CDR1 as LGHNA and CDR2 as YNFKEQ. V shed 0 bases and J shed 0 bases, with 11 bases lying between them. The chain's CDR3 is CASSQEENRVNTEAFF. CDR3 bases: TGTGCCAGCAGCCAAGAAGAGAACAGGGTGAACACTGAAGCTTTCTTT.

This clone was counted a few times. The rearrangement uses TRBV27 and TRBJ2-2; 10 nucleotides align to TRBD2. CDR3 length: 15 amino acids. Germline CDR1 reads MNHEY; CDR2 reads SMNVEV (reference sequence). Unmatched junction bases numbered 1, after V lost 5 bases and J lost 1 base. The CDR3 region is CASSPSGRNTGELFF. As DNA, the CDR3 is TGTGCCAGCAGTCCTAGCGGGAGGAACACCGGGGAGCTGTTTTTT.

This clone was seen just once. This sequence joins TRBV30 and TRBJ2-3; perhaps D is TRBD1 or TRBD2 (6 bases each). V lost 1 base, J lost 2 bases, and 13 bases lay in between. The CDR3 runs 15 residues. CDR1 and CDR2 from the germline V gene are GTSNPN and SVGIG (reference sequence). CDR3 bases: TGTGCCTGGAGTGACGGGGGCACTTTCACAGATACGCAGTATTTT. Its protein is CAWSDGGTFTDTQYF.

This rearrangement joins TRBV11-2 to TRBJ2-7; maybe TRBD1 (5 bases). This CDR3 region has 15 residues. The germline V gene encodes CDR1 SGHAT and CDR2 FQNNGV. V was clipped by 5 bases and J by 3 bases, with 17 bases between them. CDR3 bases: TGTGCCAGCAGCGGCTACGGACAAACTTACTACGAGCAGTACTTC. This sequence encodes CASSGYGQTYYEQYF. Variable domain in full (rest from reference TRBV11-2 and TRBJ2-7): EAGVAQSPRYKIIEKRQSVAFWCNPISGHATLYWYQQILGQGPKLLIQFQNNGVVDDSQLPKDRFSAERLKGVDSTLKIQPAKLEDSAVYLCASSGYGQTYYEQYFGPGTRLTVT.

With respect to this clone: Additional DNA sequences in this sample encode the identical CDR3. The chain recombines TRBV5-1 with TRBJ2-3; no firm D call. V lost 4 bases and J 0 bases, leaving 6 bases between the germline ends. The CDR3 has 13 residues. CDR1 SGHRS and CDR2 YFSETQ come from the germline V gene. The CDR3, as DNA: TGCGCCAGCAGCAAGGGTAGCACAGATACGCAGTATTTT. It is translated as CASSKGSTDTQYF.

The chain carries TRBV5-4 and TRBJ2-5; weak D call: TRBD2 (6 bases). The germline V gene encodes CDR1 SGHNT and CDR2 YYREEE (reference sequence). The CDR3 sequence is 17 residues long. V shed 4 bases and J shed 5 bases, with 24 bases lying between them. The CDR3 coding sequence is TGTGCCAGCAGCCAAGTCTACCGAGGGGACTCGGAGGAGACCCAGTACTTC. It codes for CASSQVYRGDSEETQYF. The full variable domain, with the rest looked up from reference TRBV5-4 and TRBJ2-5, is ETGVTQSPTHLIKTRGQQVTLRCSSQSGHNTVSWYQQALGQGPQFIFQYYREEENGRGNFPPRFSGLQFPNYSSELNVNALELDDSALYLCASSQVYRGDSEETQYFGPGTRLLVL.

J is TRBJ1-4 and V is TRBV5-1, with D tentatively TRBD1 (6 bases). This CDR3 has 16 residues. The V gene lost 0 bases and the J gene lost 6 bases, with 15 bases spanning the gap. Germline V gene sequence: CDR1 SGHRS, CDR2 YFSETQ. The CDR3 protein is CASSLAPGGEDEKLFF. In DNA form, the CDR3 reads TGCGCCAGCAGCTTGGCTCCGGGGGGCGAGGATGAAAAACTGTTTTTT. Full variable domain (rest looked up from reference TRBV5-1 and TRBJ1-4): KAGVTQTPRYLIKTRGQQVTLSCSPISGHRSVSWYQQTPGQGLQFLFEYFSETQRNKGNFPGRFSGRQFSNSRSEMNVSTLELGDSALYLCASSLAPGGEDEKLFFGSGTQLSVL.

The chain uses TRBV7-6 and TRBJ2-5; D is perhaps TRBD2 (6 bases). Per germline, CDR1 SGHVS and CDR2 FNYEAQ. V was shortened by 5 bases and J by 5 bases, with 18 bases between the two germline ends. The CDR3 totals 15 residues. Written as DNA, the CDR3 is TGTGCCAGCAGCGGGCGGGAAACAGCAAGGGAGACCCAGTACTTC. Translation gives CASSGRETARETQYF. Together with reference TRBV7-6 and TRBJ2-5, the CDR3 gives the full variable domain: GAGVSQSPRYKVTKRGQDVALRCDPISGHVSLYWYRQALGQGPEFLTYFNYEAQQDKSGLPNDRFSAERPEGSISTLTIQRTEQRDSAMYRCASSGRETARETQYFGPGTRLLVL.

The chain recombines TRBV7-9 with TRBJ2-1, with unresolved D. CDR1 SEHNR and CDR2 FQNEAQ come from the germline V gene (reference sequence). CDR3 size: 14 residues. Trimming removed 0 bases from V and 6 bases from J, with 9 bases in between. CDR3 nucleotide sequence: TGTGCCAGCAGCTTAGCGGTCAGCCTCAATGAGCAGTTCTTC. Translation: CASSLAVSLNEQFF.

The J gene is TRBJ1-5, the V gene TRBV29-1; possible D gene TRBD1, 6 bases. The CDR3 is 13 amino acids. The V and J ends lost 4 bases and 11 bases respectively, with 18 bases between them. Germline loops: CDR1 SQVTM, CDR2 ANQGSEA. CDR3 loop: CSVGETGLSTQHF. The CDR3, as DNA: TGCAGCGTTGGAGAGACAGGTTTGTCAACCCAGCATTTT.

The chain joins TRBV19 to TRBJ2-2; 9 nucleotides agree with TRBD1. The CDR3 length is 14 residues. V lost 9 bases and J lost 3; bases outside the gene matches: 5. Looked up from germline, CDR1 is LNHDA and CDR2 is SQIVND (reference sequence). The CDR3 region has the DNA TGTGCCAGCAAGGACAGGGGCGACACCGGGGAGCTGTTTTTT. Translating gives CASKDRGDTGELFF.

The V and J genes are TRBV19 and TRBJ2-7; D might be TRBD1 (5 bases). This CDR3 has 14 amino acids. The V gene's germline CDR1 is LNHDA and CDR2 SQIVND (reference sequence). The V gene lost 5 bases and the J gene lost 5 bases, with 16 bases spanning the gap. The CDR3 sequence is CASSRSGNGHEQYF. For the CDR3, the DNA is TGTGCCAGTAGTCGGTCAGGGAACGGCCACGAGCAGTACTTC.

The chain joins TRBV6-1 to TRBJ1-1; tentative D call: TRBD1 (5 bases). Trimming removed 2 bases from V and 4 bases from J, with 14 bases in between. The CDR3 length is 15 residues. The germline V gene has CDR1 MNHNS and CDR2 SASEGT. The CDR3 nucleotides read TGTGCCAGCAGTGAACAGGGTATTGGGTCCACTGAAGCTTTCTTT. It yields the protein CASSEQGIGSTEAFF.

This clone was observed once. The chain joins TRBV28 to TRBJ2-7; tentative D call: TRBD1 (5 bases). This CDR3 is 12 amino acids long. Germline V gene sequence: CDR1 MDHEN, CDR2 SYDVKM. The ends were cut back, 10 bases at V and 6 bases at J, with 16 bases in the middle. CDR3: CATWQGISEQYF. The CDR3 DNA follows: TGTGCCACCTGGCAGGGCATCAGCGAGCAGTACTTC. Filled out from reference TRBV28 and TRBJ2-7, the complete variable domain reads DVKVTQSSRYLVKRTGEKVFLECVQDMDHENMFWYRQDPGLGLRLIYFSYDVKMKEKGDIPEGYSVSREKKERFSLILESASTNQTSMYLCATWQGISEQYFGPGTRLTVT.

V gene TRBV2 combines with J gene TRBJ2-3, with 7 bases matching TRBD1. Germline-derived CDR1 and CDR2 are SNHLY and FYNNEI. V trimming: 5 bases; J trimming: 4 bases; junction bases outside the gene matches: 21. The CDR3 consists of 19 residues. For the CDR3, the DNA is TGTGCCAGCAGTTTTGGGACAGTTTTAGCAGATAAAGAGTCAGATACGCAGTATTTT. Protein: CASSFGTVLADKESDTQYF.

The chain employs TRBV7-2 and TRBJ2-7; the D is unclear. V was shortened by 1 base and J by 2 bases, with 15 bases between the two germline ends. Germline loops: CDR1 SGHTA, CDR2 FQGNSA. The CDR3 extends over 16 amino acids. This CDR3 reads CASSLVASIGTYEQYF. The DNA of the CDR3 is TGTGCCAGCAGCTTAGTTGCGTCCATTGGGACCTACGAGCAGTACTTC.

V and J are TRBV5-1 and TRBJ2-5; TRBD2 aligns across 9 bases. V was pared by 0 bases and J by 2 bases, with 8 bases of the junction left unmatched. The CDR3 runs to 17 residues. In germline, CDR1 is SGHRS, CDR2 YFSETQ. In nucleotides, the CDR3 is TGCGCCAGCAGCTTGGGAGTATCTAGCGGGATACAAGAGACCCAGTACTTC. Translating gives CASSLGVSSGIQETQYF.

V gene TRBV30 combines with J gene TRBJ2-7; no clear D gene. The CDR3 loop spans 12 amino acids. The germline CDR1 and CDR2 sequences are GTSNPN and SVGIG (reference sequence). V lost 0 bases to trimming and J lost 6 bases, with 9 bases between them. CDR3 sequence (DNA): TGTGCCTGGAGTGTAAGCTCGGCCGAGCAGTACTTC. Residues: CAWSVSSAEQYF.

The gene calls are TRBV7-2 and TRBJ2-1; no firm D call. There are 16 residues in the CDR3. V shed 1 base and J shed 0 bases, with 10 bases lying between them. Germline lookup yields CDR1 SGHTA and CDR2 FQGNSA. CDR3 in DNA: TGTGCCAGCAGCTTAGTGGGGTACGCCTCCTACAATGAGCAGTTCTTC. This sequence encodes CASSLVGYASYNEQFF.

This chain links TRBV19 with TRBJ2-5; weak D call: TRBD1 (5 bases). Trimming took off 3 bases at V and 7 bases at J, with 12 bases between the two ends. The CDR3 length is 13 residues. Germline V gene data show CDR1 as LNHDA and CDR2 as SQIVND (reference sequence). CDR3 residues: CASSMKGWGTQYF. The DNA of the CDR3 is TGTGCCAGTAGTATGAAGGGGTGGGGGACCCAGTACTTC.

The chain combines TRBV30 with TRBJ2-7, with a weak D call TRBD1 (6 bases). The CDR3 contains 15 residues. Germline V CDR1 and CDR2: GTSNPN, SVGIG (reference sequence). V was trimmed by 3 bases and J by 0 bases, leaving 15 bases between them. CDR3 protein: CAWSAGTPNSYEQYF. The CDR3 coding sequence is TGTGCCTGGAGCGCAGGGACACCGAACTCCTACGAGCAGTACTTC.

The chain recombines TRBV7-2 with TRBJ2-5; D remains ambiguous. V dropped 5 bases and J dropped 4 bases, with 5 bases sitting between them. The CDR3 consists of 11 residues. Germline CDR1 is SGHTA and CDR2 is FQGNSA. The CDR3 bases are TGTGCCAGCAGCATTTCAGAGACCCAGTACTTC. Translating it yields CASSISETQYF.

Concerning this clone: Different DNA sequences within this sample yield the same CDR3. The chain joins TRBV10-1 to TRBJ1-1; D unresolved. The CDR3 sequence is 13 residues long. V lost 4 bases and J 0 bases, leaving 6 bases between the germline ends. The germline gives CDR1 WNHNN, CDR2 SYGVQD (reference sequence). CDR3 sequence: CASSVKVNTEAFF. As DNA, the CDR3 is TGCGCCAGCAGTGTGAAGGTGAACACTGAAGCTTTCTTT.